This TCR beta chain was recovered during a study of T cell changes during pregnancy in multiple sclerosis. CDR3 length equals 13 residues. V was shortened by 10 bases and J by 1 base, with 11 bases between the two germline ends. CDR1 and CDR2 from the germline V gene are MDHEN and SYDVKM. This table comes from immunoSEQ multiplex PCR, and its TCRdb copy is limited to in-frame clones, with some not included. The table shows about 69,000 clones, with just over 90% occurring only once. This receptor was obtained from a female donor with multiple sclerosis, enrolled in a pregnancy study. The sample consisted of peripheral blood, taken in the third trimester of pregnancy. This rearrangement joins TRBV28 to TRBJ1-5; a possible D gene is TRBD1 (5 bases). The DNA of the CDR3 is TGTGCCACGTTCAGGGCGAGCAATCAGCCCCAGCATTTT. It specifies CATFRASNQPQHF.